Here is one T cell receptor (beta chain) with its context. The antigen is unknown. The record originates from a study of cytomegalovirus exposure and HLA in healthy donors. Study at large: Sequencing of about 179 million T cells in an earlier analysis found 90 million to 120 million unique TCR beta sequences. Drawn from HLA-typed donors, about 82 million unique TCRs were held in an early data release. Study-wide findings and caveats: Researchers had no immune exposure information except CMV serostatus available.

PCR employed 60 Vbeta and 13 Jbeta primers. Authors' data handling: In a later analysis, the count reached about 82 million unique TCR beta chains, with roughly 9.9 million shared. Repertoires were generated with immunoSEQ multiplex PCR, while TCRdb's copy carries only in-frame clones and drops some. That table supplies the V and J calls and clone size; D and trimming were determined from the DNA. The profile shows 110,000 to 150,000 clones, roughly 62% of them singletons. Germline V gene data show CDR1 as MGHRA and CDR2 as YSYEKL. J lost 3 bases, V lost 4 bases, and 2 bases had no gene match. This CDR3 region has 13 residues.

This receptor was obtained from a man between 60 and 75 years old in good health and CMV-seronegative. This rearrangement joins TRBV4-1 to TRBJ1-2, with TRBD1 matching over 7 bases. Sequencing was carried out using PBMCs. CDR3 nucleotides: TGCGCCAGCAGCCCCCAGGGGGACTATGGCTACACCTTC. Amino acids: CASSPQGDYGYTF.